These T cell receptor beta chains were read from a single sample in a study of molecular identifiers for immune sequencing clone quantification. Each CDR3 protein is one row after TCRdb ran MiXCR on the PCR reads. This sample carries 490,000 or so distinct CDR3 sequences, about a quarter of them seen once, and the ten largest clones take around 0.78%. The material sequenced was naive CD8+ T cells from blood, with Jurkat cell RNA spiked in. Receptors originate from a human donor in good health. Some libraries in this study had Jurkat cell RNA spiked in. Both conserved end residues are part of each CDR3. The D gene is left open where the match is weak.

v_call	d_call	j_call	cdr3_aa
TRBV24-1	-	TRBJ2-3	CATSEATSTDTQYF
TRBV4-1	-	TRBJ1-5	CASSILGGERQPQHF
TRBV9	-	TRBJ2-7	CASSVAQGTYEQYF
TRBV6-2/TRBV6-3	-	TRBJ2-7	CATAVSYEQYF
TRBV7-9	-	TRBJ1-2	CASSPSAGRANYGYTF
TRBV2	TRBD1	TRBJ1-5	CASSEPSTGALIGNQPQNF
TRBV4-3	-	TRBJ2-1	CASSQDRSHNEQFF
TRBV29-1	TRBD1	TRBJ1-1	CGVEEGQGPNAFF
TRBV4-3	-	TRBJ2-7	CASSQDLGRGYEQYF
TRBV30	-	TRBJ2-7	CAWSVWGDEQYF
TRBV25-1	-	TRBJ2-3	CASRTLTDTQYF
TRBV5-4	TRBD1	TRBJ2-7	CASSTGTGLNEQYF
TRBV27	TRBD1	TRBJ1-5	CASSFTGGDQPQHF
TRBV5-1	-	TRBJ1-4	CASSLDLGESNEKLFF
TRBV27	TRBD2	TRBJ2-6	CASSPGLAGGPGANVLTF
TRBV19	-	TRBJ1-5	CASSILGHKSNQPQHF